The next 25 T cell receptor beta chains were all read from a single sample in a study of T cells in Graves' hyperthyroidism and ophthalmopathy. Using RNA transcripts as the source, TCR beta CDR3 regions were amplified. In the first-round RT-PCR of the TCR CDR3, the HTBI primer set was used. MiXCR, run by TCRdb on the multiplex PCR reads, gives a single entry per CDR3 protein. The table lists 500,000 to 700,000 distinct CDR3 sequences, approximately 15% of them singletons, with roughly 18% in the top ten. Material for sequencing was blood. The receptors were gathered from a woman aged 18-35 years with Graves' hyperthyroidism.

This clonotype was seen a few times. The CDR3 loop is CSVAGGGETQYF. The CDR3 region has the DNA TGCAGCGTTGCCGGGGGCGGGGAGACCCAGTACTTC. The chain joins TRBV29-1 to TRBJ2-5; D possibly matches TRBD1 or TRBD2 (6 bases each). In germline, CDR1 is SQVTM, CDR2 ANQGSEA. Between the trimmed V and J ends, which lost 4 bases and 5 bases, there was a span of 11 bases. The CDR3 consists of 12 residues.

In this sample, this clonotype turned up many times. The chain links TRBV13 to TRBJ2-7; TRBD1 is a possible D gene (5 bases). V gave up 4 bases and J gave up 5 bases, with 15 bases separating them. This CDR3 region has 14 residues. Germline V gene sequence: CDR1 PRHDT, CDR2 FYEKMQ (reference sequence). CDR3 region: CASSSLAPRDEQYF. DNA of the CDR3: TGTGCCAGCAGCTCGCTCGCACCCAGGGACGAGCAGTACTTC.

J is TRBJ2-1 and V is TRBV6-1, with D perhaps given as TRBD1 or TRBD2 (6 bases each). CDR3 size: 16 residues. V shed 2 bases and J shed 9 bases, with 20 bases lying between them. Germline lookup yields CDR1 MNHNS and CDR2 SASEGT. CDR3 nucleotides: TGTGCCAGCAGTGAAAGCCTCGGGGGCGCATGGGGTGAGCAGTTCTTC. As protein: CASSESLGGAWGEQFF.

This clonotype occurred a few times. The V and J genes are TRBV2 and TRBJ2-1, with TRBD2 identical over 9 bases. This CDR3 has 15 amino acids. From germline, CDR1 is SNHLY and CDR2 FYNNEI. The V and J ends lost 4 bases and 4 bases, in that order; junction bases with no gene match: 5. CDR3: CASSGLAEGYNEQFF. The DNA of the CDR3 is TGTGCCAGCAGTGGACTAGCGGAGGGGTACAATGAGCAGTTCTTC.

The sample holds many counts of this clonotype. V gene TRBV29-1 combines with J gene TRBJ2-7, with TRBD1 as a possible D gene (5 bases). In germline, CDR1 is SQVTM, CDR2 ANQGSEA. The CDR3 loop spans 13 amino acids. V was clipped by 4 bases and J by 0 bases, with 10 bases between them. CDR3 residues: CSVVEQVSYEQYF. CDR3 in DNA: TGCAGCGTTGTGGAACAGGTCTCCTACGAGCAGTACTTC.

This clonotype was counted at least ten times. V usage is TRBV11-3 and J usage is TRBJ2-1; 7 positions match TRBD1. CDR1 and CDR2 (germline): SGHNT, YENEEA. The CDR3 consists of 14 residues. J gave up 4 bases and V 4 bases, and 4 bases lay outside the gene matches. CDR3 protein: CASSSGQPYNEQFF. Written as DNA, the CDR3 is TGTGCCAGCAGCTCGGGACAGCCGTACAATGAGCAGTTCTTC.

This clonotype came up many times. CDR3 sequence reads: CASSLFDGEQPQHF. The CDR3 nucleotides are TGTGCCAGCAGTTTATTTGACGGGGAGCAGCCCCAGCATTTT. The V gene is TRBV28, the J gene TRBJ1-5; D unclear. Germline V lookup: CDR1 MDHEN, CDR2 SYDVKM. Trimming left V 1 base short and J 7 bases short, with 11 bases between. The CDR3 spans 14 residues.

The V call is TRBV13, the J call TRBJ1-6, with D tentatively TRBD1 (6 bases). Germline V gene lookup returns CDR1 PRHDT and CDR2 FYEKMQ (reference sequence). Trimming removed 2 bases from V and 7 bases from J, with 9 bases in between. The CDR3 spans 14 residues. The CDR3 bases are TGTGCCAGCAGCTTACAGGGGAGGAATTCACCCCTCCACTTT. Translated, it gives CASSLQGRNSPLHF. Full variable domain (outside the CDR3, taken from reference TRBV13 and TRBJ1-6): AAGVIQSPRHLIKEKRETATLKCYPIPRHDTVYWYQQGPGQDPQFLISFYEKMQSDKGSIPDRFSAQQFSDYHSELNMSSLELGDSALYFCASSLQGRNSPLHFGNGTRLTVT.

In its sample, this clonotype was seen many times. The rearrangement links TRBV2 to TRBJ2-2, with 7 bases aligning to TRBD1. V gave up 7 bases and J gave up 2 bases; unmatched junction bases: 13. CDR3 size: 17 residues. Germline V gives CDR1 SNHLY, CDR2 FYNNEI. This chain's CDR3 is CASTLHRGTDNTGELFF. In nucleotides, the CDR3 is TGTGCCAGCACTCTCCACCGTGGGACAGATAACACCGGGGAGCTGTTTTTT.

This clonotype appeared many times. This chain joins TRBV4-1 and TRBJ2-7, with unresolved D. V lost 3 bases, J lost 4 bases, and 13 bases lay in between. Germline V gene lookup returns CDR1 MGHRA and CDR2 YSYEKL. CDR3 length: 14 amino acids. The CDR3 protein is CASSQFGGSYEQYF. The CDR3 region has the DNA TGCGCCAGCAGCCAGTTTGGTGGGTCTTACGAGCAGTACTTC.

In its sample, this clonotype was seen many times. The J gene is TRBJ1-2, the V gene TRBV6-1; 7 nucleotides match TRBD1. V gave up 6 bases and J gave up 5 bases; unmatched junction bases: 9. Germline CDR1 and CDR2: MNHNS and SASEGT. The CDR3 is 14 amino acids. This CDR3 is CASRPGTASYGYTF. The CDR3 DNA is TGTGCCAGCAGGCCCGGGACAGCGAGTTATGGCTACACCTTC.

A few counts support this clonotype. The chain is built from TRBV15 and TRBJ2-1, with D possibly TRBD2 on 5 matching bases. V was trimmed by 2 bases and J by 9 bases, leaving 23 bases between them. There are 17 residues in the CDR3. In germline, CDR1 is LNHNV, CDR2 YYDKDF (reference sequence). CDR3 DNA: TGTGCCACCAGCAGAAGATCGTGGGAGATGACAATTTTTGAGCAGTTCTTC. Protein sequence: CATSRRSWEMTIFEQFF.

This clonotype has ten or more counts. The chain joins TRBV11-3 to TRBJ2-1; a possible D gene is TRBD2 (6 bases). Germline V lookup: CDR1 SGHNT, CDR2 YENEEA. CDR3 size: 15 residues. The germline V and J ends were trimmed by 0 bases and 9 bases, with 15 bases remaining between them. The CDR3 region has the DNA TGTGCCAGCAGCTTAGATGGGAGCGGAGGGGTTGAGCAGTTCTTC. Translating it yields CASSLDGSGGVEQFF.

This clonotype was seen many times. The CDR3 region has the DNA TGTGCCAGCAGTTTCTCTGGAGCGGAGCAGTTCTTC. Translated, it gives CASSFSGAEQFF. V and J are TRBV28 and TRBJ2-1; D is undetermined. V was trimmed by 3 bases and J by 10 bases, leaving 10 bases between them. The germline V gene encodes CDR1 MDHEN and CDR2 SYDVKM. The CDR3 covers 12 residues.

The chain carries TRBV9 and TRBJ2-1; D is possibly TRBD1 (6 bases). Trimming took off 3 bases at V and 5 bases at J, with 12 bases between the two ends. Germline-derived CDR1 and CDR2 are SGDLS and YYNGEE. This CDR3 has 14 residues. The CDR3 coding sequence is TGTGCCAGCAGCGCCGACAGGTTCGACAATGAGCAGTTCTTC. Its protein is CASSADRFDNEQFF.

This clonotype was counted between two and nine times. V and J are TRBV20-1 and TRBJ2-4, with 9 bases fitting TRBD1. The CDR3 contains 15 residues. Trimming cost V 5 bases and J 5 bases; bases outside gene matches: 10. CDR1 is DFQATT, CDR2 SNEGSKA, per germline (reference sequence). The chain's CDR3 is CSAQGRGQGENIQYF. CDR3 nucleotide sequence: TGCAGTGCTCAAGGCCGGGGACAGGGAGAAAACATTCAGTACTTC.

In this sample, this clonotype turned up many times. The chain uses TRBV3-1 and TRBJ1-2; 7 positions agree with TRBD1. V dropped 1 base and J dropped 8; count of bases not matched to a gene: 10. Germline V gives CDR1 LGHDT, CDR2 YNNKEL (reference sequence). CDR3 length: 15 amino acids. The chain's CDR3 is CASSQVNRGVRGYTF. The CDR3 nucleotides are TGTGCCAGCAGCCAAGTAAACAGGGGTGTAAGGGGCTACACCTTC.

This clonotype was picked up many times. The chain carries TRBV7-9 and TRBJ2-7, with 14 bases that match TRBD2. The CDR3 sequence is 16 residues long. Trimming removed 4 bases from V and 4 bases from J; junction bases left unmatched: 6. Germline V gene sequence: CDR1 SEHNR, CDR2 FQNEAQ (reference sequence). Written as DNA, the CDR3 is TGTGCCAGCAGCTCTCAGGGGACTAGCGGGAGTTACGAGCAGTACTTC. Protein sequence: CASSSQGTSGSYEQYF.

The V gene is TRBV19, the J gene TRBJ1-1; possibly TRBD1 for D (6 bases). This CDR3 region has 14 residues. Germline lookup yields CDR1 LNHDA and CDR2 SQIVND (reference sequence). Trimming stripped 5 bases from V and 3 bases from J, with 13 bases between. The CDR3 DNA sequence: TGTGCCAGTAGTCACAGGGTTATGGACACTGAAGCTTTCTTT. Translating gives CASSHRVMDTEAFF.

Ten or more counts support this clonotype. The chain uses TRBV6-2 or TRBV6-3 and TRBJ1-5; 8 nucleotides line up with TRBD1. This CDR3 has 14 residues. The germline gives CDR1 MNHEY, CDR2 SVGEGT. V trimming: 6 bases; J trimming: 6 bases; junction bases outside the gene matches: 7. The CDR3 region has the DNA TGTGCCAGCAGATTGACAGGGGACGGTCAGCCCCAGCATTTT. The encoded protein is CASRLTGDGQPQHF.

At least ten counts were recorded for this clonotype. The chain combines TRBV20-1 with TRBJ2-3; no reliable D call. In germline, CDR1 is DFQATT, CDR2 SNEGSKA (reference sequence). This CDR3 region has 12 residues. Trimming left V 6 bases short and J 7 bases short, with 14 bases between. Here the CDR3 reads CSALDRRNTQYF. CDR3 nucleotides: TGCAGTGCCCTCGACCGAAGGAATACGCAGTATTTT.

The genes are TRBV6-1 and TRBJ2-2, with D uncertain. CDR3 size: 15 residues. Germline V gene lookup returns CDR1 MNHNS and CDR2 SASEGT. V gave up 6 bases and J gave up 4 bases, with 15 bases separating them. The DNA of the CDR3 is TGTGCCAGCAGCCCAACTACAGAGGTCACCGGGGAGCTGTTTTTT. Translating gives CASSPTTEVTGELFF.

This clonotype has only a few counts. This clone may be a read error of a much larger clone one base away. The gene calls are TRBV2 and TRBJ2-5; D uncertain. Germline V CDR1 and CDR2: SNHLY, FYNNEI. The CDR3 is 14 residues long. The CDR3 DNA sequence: TGTGCCAGCAGTGAAGATAACAGCCAAGAGACCCGGTACTTC. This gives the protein CASSEDNSQETRYF.

The CDR3 reads CASSFRDRGHEKLFF. DNA for the CDR3: TGTGCCAGCAGCTTCAGGGACAGGGGTCATGAAAAACTGTTTTTT. The chain combines TRBV7-2 with TRBJ1-4; 10 bases agree with TRBD1. This CDR3 spans 15 amino acids. Per the germline V gene, CDR1 is SGHTA and CDR2 is FQGNSA. V was clipped by 3 bases and J by 6 bases; unmatched bases: 4.

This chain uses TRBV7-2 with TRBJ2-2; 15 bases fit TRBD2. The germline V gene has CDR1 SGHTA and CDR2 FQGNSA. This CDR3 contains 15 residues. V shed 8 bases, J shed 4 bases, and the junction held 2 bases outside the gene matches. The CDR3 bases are TGTGCCAGCCGGACTAGCGGGGGGGCCACCGGGGAGCTGTTTTTT. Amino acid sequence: CASRTSGGATGELFF.